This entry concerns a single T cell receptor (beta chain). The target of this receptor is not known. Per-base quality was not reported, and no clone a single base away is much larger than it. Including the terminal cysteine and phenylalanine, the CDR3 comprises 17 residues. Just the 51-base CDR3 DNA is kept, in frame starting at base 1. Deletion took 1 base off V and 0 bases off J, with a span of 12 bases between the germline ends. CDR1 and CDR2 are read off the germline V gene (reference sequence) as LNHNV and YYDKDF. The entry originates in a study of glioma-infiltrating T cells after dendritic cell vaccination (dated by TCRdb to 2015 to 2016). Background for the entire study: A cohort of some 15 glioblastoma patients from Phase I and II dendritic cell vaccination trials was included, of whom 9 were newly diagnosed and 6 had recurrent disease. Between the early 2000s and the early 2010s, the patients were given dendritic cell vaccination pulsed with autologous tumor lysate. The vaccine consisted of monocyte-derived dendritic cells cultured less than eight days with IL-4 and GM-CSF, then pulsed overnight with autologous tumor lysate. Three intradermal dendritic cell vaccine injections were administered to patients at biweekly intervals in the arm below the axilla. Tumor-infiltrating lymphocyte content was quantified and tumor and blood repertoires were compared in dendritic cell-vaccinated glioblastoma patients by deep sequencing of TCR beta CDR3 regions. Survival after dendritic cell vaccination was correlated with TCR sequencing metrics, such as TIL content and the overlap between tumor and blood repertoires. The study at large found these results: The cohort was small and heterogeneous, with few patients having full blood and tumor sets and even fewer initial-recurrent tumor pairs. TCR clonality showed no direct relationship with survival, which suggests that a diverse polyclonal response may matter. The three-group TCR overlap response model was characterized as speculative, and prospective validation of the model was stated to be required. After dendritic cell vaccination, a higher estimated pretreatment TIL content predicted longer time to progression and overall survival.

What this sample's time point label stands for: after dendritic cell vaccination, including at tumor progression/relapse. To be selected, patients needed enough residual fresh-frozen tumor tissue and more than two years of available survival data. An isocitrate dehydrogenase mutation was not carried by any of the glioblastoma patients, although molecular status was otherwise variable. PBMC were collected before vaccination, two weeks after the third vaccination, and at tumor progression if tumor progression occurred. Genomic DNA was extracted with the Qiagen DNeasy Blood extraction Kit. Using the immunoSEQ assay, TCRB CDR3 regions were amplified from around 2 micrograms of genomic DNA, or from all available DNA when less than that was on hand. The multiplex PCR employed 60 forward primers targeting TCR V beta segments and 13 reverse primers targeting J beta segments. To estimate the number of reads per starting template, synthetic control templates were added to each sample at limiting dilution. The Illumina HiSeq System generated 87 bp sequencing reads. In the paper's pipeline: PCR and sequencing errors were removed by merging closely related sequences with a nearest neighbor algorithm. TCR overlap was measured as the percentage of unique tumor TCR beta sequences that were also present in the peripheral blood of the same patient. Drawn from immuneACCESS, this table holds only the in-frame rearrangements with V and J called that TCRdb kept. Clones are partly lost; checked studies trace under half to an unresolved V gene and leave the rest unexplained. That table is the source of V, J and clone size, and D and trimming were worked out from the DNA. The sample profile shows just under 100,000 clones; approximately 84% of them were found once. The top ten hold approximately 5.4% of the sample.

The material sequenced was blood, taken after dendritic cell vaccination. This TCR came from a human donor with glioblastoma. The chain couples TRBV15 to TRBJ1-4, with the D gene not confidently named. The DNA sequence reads TGTGCCACCAGCAGAGCACTCGGGTCCGCAACTAATGAAAAACTGTTTTTT. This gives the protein CATSRALGSATNEKLFF.